The T cell receptor (beta chain) under discussion was sequenced for a study of T cells in localized non-small cell lung cancer. Study-level findings and limits: Adjacent uninvolved lung tissue had the highest T cell clonality, exceeding tumor.

Using immunoSEQ multiplex PCR, the repertoire was profiled, and TCRdb retains in-frame clones only, with some absent. The table shows roughly 3,600 clones, with just under 30% occurring only once. The CDR3 loop spans 13 amino acids. The V and J ends lost 5 bases and 3 bases respectively, with 11 bases between them. This clone has only a few counts. The antigen is not known. The clonotype comes from a female donor aged 60 or older with stage I lung adenocarcinoma. This chain connects TRBV7-1 to TRBJ2-7; D is undetermined. TRBV7-1 is filed as an ORF, its function uncertain. Material: lung tumor tissue, obtained before any cancer treatment. CDR3 residues: CASSQGNNYEQYF. As DNA, the CDR3 is TGTGCCAGCAGCCAAGGCAACAACTACGAGCAGTACTTC.